This TCR beta chain was identified during a study of T cell clonotyping in hematopoietic cell transplantation. About the research overall: Cytoreduction preceded collection of pretransplant recipient samples. General study points: Recipient TCR diversity dropped after transplant; expanded clonotypes rose from day 30 to 180.

Time point here: recipient sample about 28 days before transplant, after cytoreduction. Recipient blood drawn about 28 days pretransplant and days 30, 100, 180 after. Sequencing was performed with immunoSEQ multiplex PCR; in TCRdb, only in-frame clones are kept and a portion is missing. The sample records tens of thousands of clones, approximately 81% being singletons. Trimming left V 6 bases short and J 0 bases short, with 9 bases between. The CDR3 is made up of 14 amino acids. CDR1 is MNHEY, CDR2 SMNVEV, per germline (reference sequence). Turning to this clone: What it binds is not known.

The starting material was peripheral blood mononuclear cells, obtained before stem cell transplant. The chain links TRBV27 to TRBJ1-5; TRBD1 is a possible D gene (5 bases). The origin of this receptor is a man between 60 and 75 years old with acute myeloid leukemia. Some clones in this sample may be carry-over from other donors' samples. The CDR3 region has the DNA TGTGCCAGCAGAGGGACCAATAGCAATCAGCCCCAGCATTTT. Translated: CASRGTNSNQPQHF.